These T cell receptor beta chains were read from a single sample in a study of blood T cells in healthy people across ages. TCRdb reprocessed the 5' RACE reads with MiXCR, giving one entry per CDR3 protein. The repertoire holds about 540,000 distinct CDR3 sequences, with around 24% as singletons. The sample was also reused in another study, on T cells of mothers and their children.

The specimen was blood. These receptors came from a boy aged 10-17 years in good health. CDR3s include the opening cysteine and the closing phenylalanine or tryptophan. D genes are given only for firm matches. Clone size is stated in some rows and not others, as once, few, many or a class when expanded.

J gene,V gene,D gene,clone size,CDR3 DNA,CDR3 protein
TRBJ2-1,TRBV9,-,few,TGTGCCAGCAGCGTAGCCGACTCCTACAATGAGCAGTTCTTC,CASSVADSYNEQFF
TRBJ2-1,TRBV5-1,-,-,TGCGCCAGCAGCTTGGGTGGGGCTTACTCCTACAATGAGCAGTTCTTC,CASSLGGAYSYNEQFF
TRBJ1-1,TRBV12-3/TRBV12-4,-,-,TGTGCCAGCAGCCCCGCGGGGGGTCTTGAAGCTTTCTTT,CASSPAGGLEAFF
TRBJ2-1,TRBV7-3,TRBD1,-,TGTGCCAGCAGCCCGCGGACAGGGGATACTGAGCAGTTCTTC,CASSPRTGDTEQFF
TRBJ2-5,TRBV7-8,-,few,TGTGCCAGCAGCTACAGACCCCTTTACGTGCAGTACTTC,CASSYRPLYVQYF
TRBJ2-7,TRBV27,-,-,TGTGCCAGCAGTTTCGGGGACGGGACCTACGAGCAGTACTTC,CASSFGDGTYEQYF
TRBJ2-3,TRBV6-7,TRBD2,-,TGTGCCATCAGTGTTGGGACTAGCGCCACAGATACGCAGTATTTT,CAISVGTSATDTQYF
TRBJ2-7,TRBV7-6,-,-,TGTGCCAGCAGCTCGCCGGACAGCGACGAGCAGTACTTC,CASSSPDSDEQYF
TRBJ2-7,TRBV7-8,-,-,TGTGCCAGCAGCTTAGGCCCGCAAGCCGAGCAGTACTTC,CASSLGPQAEQYF
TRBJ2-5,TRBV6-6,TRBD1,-,TGTGCCACCCCCGGCGCAGGGGGCTACCAAGAGACCCAGTACTTC,CATPGAGGYQETQYF
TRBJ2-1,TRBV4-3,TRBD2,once,TGCGCCAGCAGCCAAGGAAGCGGGAGTGCTTACAATGAGCAGTTCTTC,CASSQGSGSAYNEQFF
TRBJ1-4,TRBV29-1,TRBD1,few,TGCAGCGGCTTGACAGGGTCCAGTAATGAAAAACTGTTTTTT,CSGLTGSSNEKLFF
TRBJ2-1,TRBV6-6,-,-,TGTGCCAGCAGTTCTCGGGGAGATAGGCTCTTC,CASSSRGDRLF
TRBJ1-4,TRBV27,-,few,TGTGCCAGCAGTTTAGGACGCTTCGGGACCGGTGAAAAACTGTTTTTT,CASSLGRFGTGEKLFF
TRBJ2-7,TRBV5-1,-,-,TGCGCCAGCAGCTTGGCCGGACTTCCCGCTGGCGAGGGGCAGTACTTC,CASSLAGLPAGEGQYF
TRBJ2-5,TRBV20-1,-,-,TGCAGTGCTAGCCCGGACCTAAAAGGGGAGACCCAGTACTTC,CSASPDLKGETQYF
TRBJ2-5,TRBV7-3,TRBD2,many,TGTGCCAGCAGCTTAACCGGGGGGGCGGGAGAGACCCAGTACTTC,CASSLTGGAGETQYF
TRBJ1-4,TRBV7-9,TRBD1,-,TGTGCCAGCACCTTGGACAGGGGTGGAGAAAAACTGTTTTTT,CASTLDRGGEKLFF
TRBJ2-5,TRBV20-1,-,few,TGCAGTGCTCCCCTCGGGGCCCAAGAGACCCAGTACTTC,CSAPLGAQETQYF
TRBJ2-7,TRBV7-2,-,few,TGTGCCAGCAGCAACCGACGGATCTCCTACGAGCAGTACTTC,CASSNRRISYEQYF
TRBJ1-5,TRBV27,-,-,TGTGCCAGCAGTTTCCGCGTCAATCAGCCCCAGCATTTT,CASSFRVNQPQHF
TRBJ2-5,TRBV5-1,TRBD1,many,TGCGCCAGCAGCTTCGGACAGGGCGACCACCAAGAGACCCAGTACTTC,CASSFGQGDHQETQYF
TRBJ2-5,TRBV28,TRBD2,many,TGTGCCAGCAGTTTGACTAGCGGGGGCCAAGAGACCCAGTACTTC,CASSLTSGGQETQYF
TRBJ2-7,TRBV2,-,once,TGTGCCAGCAGCGGAGAGGGTTCCTTCTACGAGCAGTACTTC,CASSGEGSFYEQYF